These 7 T cell receptor beta chains were all obtained from the same sample, sequenced in a study of identical twins. TCRdb itself ran the 5' RACE reads through MiXCR, one entry per CDR3 protein. The sample has some 730,000 distinct CDR3 sequences; roughly 18% are singletons. These data were likewise used in another study, on T cells expressing NK-cell markers.

Sequencing used PBMCs. The receptors were sampled from a woman aged 18-29 years in good health.

This clonotype was counted ten times or more. This sequence joins TRBV12-3 or TRBV12-4 and TRBJ2-2, with D hard to call. CDR3 length equals 15 residues. V was pared by 4 bases and J by 4 bases, with 13 bases between. This CDR3 is CASSSSGKPTGELFF. The CDR3 nucleotides read TGTGCCAGCAGTTCCTCAGGAAAACCCACCGGGGAGCTGTTTTTT.

This clonotype was seen more than once but under ten times. The CDR3 reads CASSVALYNEQFF. CDR3 coding DNA: TGTGCCAGCAGCGTAGCGCTCTACAATGAGCAGTTCTTC. V and J are TRBV9 and TRBJ2-1; D unclear. The CDR3 runs 13 residues. V gave up 0 bases and J gave up 3 bases, with 4 bases separating them. Looked up from germline, CDR1 is SGDLS and CDR2 is YYNGEE.

This sequence joins TRBV25-1 and TRBJ2-5; no clear D. V was cut by 6 bases and J by 2 bases, with 10 bases left in between. The CDR3 is 13 amino acids. Germline V CDR1 and CDR2: MGHDK, SYGVNS. CDR3: CASRGDVQETQYF. CDR3 sequence (DNA): TGTGCCAGCAGAGGAGATGTGCAAGAGACCCAGTACTTC.

In its sample, this clonotype was seen a few times. This rearrangement joins TRBV5-5 to TRBJ2-1; 9 nucleotides align to TRBD2. The CDR3 runs 12 residues. V gave up 4 bases and J gave up 10 bases; unmatched junction bases: 3. Germline lookup yields CDR1 SGHKS and CDR2 YYEKEE (reference sequence). CDR3 nucleotide sequence: TGTGCCAGCAGCGTGGGGACTAGCGAGCAGTTCTTC. It codes for CASSVGTSEQFF.

Concerning this clonotype itself: The junction shows a germline mismatch at one end, possibly a read error. J is TRBJ1-2 and V is TRBV10-3, with D possibly matching TRBD1 (5 bases). Per germline, CDR1 ENHRY and CDR2 SYGVKD. CDR3 size: 14 residues. DNA for the CDR3: TGCGCCATCAGTGCCTCAGGGCCGTCCGTCGGCTACACCTTC. It specifies CAISASGPSVGYTF.

V is TRBV20-1 and J is TRBJ2-7, with D tentatively TRBD2 (7 bases). V was cut by 4 bases and J by 2 bases, with 15 bases left in between. CDR3 length: 14 residues. Germline V gene sequence: CDR1 DFQATT, CDR2 SNEGSKA (reference sequence). Written as DNA, the CDR3 is TGCAGTGCTACCTTAGGGGGGGCCACCTACGAGCAGTACTTC. As protein: CSATLGGATYEQYF.

This clonotype has only a few counts. This rearrangement joins TRBV18 to TRBJ1-4; D unresolved. The V and J ends lost 3 bases and 5 bases respectively, with 10 bases between them. The CDR3 loop spans 14 amino acids. Germline lookup yields CDR1 KGHSH and CDR2 LQKENI. CDR3 protein: CASSPTPRNEKLFF. The CDR3 DNA follows: TGTGCCAGCTCACCCACGCCCCGGAATGAAAAACTGTTTTTT.